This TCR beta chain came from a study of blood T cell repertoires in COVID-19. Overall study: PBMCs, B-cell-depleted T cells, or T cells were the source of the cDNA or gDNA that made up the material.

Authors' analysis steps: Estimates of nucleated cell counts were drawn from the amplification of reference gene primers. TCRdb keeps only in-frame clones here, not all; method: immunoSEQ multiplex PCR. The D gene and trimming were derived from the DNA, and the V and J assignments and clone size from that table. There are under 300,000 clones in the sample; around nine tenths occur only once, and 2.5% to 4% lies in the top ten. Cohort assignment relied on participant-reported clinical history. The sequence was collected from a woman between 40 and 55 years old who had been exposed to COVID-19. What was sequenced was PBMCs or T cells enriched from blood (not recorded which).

The CDR3 DNA follows: TGTGCCAGCAGTTACTCTGCAGCGGTGGTGAACACTGAAGCTTTCTTT. Amino acids: CASSYSAAVVNTEAFF. V and J are TRBV6-5 and TRBJ1-1; D ambiguous. Trimming pared 0 bases from V and 0 bases from J, leaving 11 bases between. This CDR3 has 16 amino acids. CDR1 MNHEY and CDR2 SVGAGI come from the germline V gene.